This T cell receptor (beta chain) was found in a study of T cell clonotyping in hematopoietic cell transplantation. Comments on this clone: Its antigen is unknown.

The study, taken as a whole, reports: Few recipient clonotypes overlapped donors; over 97% were de novo at given depth.

Germline CDR1 MGHRA, CDR2 YSYEKL. The V gene lost 5 bases and the J gene lost 7 bases, with 17 bases spanning the gap. CDR3 size: 14 residues. TCRdb's table, derived via immunoSEQ multiplex PCR, lists solely in-frame clones and lacks some. The top ten clones hold nearly 0.95% of a sample with 35,000 to 50,000 clones, around 96% of them seen once. The J gene is TRBJ1-2, the V gene TRBV4-1; D is ambiguous. The sequence derives from a man aged 30-40 years in good health. Some clones in this sample may be carry-over from other donors' samples. Sequences were obtained from peripheral blood mononuclear cells. CDR3 bases: TGCGCCAGCAGCTACGGTCCAGAATCGGGTGGCTACACCTTC. Amino acids: CASSYGPESGGYTF.